These T cell receptor beta chains were read from a single sample in a study of cytomegalovirus exposure and HLA in healthy donors. This table comes from immunoSEQ multiplex PCR, and its TCRdb copy is limited to in-frame clones, with some not included. The sample holds some 150,000 clones, less than 90% seen once. Sequencing was performed on PBMCs. The receptors come from a boy aged 2 to 10 in good health and CMV-seronegative. The CDR3 runs from the conserved cysteine through the conserved F or W. D genes are given only for firm matches. Some rows mark clone size as missing; the rest say once, few, many or name a class of expanded clone.

>.|.|TRBV6-5|TRBJ2-3
TGTGCCAGCAGTTACTCTAGAGGGCCAGATACGCAGTATTTT
CASSYSRGPDTQYF
>.|.|TRBV13|TRBJ2-5
TGTGCCAGCAGCTTAGCCACAGAGAGCCAAGAGACCCAGTACTTC
CASSLATESQETQYF
>.|TRBD1|TRBV10-3|TRBJ2-1
TGTGCCATCAGTGACCTCCGGGACAGGGGGCTCGATGAGCAGTTCTTC
CAISDLRDRGLDEQFF
>.|.|TRBV6-5|TRBJ1-2
TGTGCCAGCAGTTACTCTCGCGCGATTAGCGGCTACACCTTC
CASSYSRAISGYTF
>.|.|TRBV6-1|TRBJ2-7
TGTGCCAGCAGTCTAACAGGGTTTCCCCACGAGCAGTACTTC
CASSLTGFPHEQYF
>once|.|TRBV7-3|TRBJ2-2
TGTGCCAGCAGCTTACCTCGCGGGGACCGTCGGTCCGGGGAGCTGTTTTTT
CASSLPRGDRRSGELFF
>.|.|TRBV27|TRBJ2-3
TGTGCCAGCAGCCGTCTGGGGCGGGGATTCACAGATACGCAGTATTTT
CASSRLGRGFTDTQYF
>.|.|TRBV7-8|TRBJ2-3
TGTGCCAGCAGCCCCCAGGGAATCAGCACAGATACGCAGTATTTT
CASSPQGISTDTQYF
>.|TRBD1|TRBV23-1|TRBJ1-4
TGCGCCAGCAGTGACAGGGACACTGGCAGACCCAGGGAGGAAAAACTGTTTTTT
CASSDRDTGRPREEKLFF
>.|.|TRBV18|TRBJ2-7
TGTGCCAGCTCACCAAATCCCCCCCTCTCCTACGAGCAGTACTTC
CASSPNPPLSYEQYF
>.|.|TRBV28|TRBJ2-7
TGTGCCAGCAGTTTACACGGAACAGGGCCGCAGTACTTC
CASSLHGTGPQYF
>.|TRBD1|TRBV7-9|TRBJ2-7
TGTGCCAGCAGTTTGGGACAGACGAACGAGCAGTACTTC
CASSLGQTNEQYF
>few|TRBD1|TRBV6-1|TRBJ2-1
TGTGCCAGCAGTGAATTACCGGGTGGGGGACAGGGAACCGATGAGCAGTTCTTC
CASSELPGGGQGTDEQFF
>.|.|TRBV10-1|TRBJ1-1
TGCGCCAGCACATTACGGGAGAACACTGAAGCTTTCTTT
CASTLRENTEAFF
>.|.|TRBV5-1|TRBJ2-7
TGCGCCAGCAGCGCCCTAGCGCCATCCCGCGAGCAGTACTTC
CASSALAPSREQYF
>once|.|TRBV18|TRBJ1-2
TGTGCCAGCTCAATCAGACAGGACAGTCAACCTAACTATGGCTACACCTTC
CASSIRQDSQPNYGYTF
>.|.|TRBV27|TRBJ1-5
TGTGCCAGCAGTTTAAGCGGGTTGACTCAGCCCCAGCATTTT
CASSLSGLTQPQHF
>.|.|TRBV29-1|TRBJ1-1
TGCAGCACCTTCGACCGGGGGACTGAAGCTTTCTTT
CSTFDRGTEAFF
>.|TRBD1|TRBV5-1|TRBJ1-1
TGCGCCAGCAGCTTGGACAGGGGCGCTGAAGCTTTCTTT
CASSLDRGAEAFF
>.|.|TRBV5-1|TRBJ1-2
TGCGCCAGCAGCTTGAGTGGAGCCCTAAACTATGGCTACACCTTC
CASSLSGALNYGYTF
>.|.|TRBV7-9|TRBJ2-5
TGTGCCAGCAGCACCTGGACAGAAAGCCAAGAGACCCAGTACTTC
CASSTWTESQETQYF
>.|TRBD1|TRBV4-1|TRBJ2-7
TGCGCCAGCAGCCAAGTGTTGGGACAGAACGAGCAGTACTTC
CASSQVLGQNEQYF
>.|TRBD1|TRBV10-3|TRBJ2-3
TGTGCCATCAGTGGGGGACAGGGGGTCACAGATACGCAGTATTTT
CAISGGQGVTDTQYF
>once|.|TRBV30|TRBJ1-1
TGTGCCTGGAGTGCCCAGGGGATGACTGAAGCTTTCTTT
CAWSAQGMTEAFF
>.|TRBD2|TRBV5-1|TRBJ2-1
TGCGCCAGCACCCCTTCAGGCGGGAGAGCGTACAATGAGCAGTTCTTC
CASTPSGGRAYNEQFF
>.|.|TRBV10-3|TRBJ2-2
TGTGCCATCAGTGGCTCCTCGGACACCGGGGAGCTGTTTTTT
CAISGSSDTGELFF
>.|.|TRBV28|TRBJ2-7
TGTGCCAGCAGGAGACGGGGAAGCTCCTACGAGCAGTACTTC
CASRRRGSSYEQYF
>.|TRBD1|TRBV28|TRBJ2-7
TGTGCCAGCAGTATCCGGGACAGCTCCTACGAGCAGTACTTC
CASSIRDSSYEQYF
>once|.|TRBV5-1|TRBJ2-7
TGCGCCAGCAGCCCACAGGCTGACTCCTACGAGCAGTACTTC
CASSPQADSYEQYF